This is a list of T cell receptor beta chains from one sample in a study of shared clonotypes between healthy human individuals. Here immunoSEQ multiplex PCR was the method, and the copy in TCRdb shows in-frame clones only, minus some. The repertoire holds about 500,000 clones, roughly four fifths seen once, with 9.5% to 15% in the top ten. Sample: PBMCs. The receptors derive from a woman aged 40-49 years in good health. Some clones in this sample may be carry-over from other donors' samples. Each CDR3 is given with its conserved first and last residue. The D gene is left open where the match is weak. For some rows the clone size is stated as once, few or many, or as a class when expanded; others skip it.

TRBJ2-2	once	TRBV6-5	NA	CASSSATRSGELFF	TGTGCCAGCAGTTCCGCAACTAGATCCGGGGAGCTGTTTTTT
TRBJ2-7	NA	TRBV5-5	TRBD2	CARSLAPGTSVPWPF	TGTGCCAGAAGCTTGGCCCCCGGGACTAGCGTACCCTGGCCCTTC
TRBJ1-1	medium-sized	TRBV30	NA	CAWSLGQKKNTEAFF	TGTGCCTGGAGCCTTGGACAGAAAAAGAACACTGAAGCTTTCTTT
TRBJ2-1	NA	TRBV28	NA	CASSSREGLDEQFF	TGTGCCAGCAGTTCGCGTGAGGGGTTGGATGAGCAGTTCTTC
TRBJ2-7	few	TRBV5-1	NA	CASREGAGGKSYEQYF	TGCGCCAGCAGAGAGGGGGCGGGGGGCAAGTCCTACGAGCAGTACTTC
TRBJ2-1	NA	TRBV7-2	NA	CASRLSARVYNEQFF	TGTGCCAGCAGACTTAGCGCCAGAGTCTACAATGAGCAGTTCTTC
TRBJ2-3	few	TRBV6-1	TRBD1	CASSTGGRTDTQYF	TGTGCCAGCAGCACAGGGGGCCGCACAGATACGCAGTATTTT
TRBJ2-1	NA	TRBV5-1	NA	CASSLPRGSSYNEQFF	TGCGCCAGCAGCTTGCCGAGGGGGAGCTCCTACAATGAGCAGTTCTTC
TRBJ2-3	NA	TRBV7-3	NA	CASSLSLVQTDTQYF	TGTGCCAGCAGCTTATCCCTAGTCCAGACAGATACGCAGTATTTT
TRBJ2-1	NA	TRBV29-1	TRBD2	CSVEEGAGVSYNEQFF	TGCAGCGTTGAAGAAGGAGCGGGGGTTTCTTACAATGAGCAGTTCTTC
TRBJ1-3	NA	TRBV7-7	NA	CASSLHPGSGNTIYF	TGTGCTAGCAGCTTACATCCAGGGTCCGGAAACACCATATATTTT
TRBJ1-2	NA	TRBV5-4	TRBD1	CASSLETGGRYGYTF	TGTGCCAGCAGCTTGGAGACAGGGGGCCGCTATGGCTACACCTTC
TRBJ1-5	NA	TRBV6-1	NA	CASSGGGTPGRQPQHF	TGTGCCAGCAGTGGAGGGGGGACCCCCGGACGTCAGCCCCAGCATTTT
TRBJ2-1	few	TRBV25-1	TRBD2	CASSEGLAGGLSYNEQFF	TGTGCCAGCAGTGAAGGACTAGCGGGAGGCCTCTCCTACAATGAGCAGTTCTTC
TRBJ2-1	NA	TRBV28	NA	CASSSHSTSSDEQFF	TGTGCCAGCAGTTCCCACAGCACTAGCAGCGATGAGCAGTTCTTC
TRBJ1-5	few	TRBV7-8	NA	CASSSRAPSNQPQHF	TGTGCCAGCAGCTCCCGGGCCCCTAGCAATCAGCCCCAGCATTTT
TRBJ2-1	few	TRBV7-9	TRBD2	CASSLAQAGHNEQFF	TGTGCCAGCAGCTTAGCCCAAGCGGGGCACAATGAGCAGTTCTTC
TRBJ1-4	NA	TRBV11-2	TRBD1	CASSLDRGGGNEKLFF	TGTGCCAGCAGCTTAGATCGGGGAGGGGGCAATGAAAAACTGTTTTTT
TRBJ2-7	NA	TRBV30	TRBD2	CAWSGGSRYEQYF	TGTGCCTGGAGTGGCGGGAGCCGCTACGAGCAGTACTTC
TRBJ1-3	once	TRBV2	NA	CASHRLGAHSGNTIYF	TGTGCCAGCCACCGCCTGGGTGCGCACTCTGGAAACACCATATATTTT
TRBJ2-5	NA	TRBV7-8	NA	CASSLGTLPQETQYF	TGTGCCAGCAGCTTAGGGACACTACCCCAAGAGACCCAGTACTTC